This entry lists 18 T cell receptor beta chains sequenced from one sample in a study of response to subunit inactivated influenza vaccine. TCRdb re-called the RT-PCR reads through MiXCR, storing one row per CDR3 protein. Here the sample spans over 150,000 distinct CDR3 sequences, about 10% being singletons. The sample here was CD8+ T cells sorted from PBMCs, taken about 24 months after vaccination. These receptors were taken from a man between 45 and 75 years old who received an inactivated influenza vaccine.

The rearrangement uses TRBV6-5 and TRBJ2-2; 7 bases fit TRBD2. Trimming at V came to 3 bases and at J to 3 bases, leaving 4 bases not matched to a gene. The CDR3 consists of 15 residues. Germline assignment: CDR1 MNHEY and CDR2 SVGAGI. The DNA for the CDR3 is TGTGCCAGCAGTTATCTAGCGGAACACACCGGGGAGCTGTTTTTT. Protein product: CASSYLAEHTGELFF.

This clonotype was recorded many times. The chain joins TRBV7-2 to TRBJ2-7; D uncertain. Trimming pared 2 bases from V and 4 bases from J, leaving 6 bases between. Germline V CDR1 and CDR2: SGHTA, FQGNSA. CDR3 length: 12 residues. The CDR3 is CASSLSGYEQYF. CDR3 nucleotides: TGTGCCAGCAGCTTATCCGGTTACGAGCAGTACTTC.

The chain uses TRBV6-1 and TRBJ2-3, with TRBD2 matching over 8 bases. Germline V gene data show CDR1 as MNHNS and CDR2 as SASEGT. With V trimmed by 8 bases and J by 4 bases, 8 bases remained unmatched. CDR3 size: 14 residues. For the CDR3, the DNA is TGTGCCAGCCCCCCGCGGGGGGATGCAGATACGCAGTATTTT. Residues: CASPPRGDADTQYF.

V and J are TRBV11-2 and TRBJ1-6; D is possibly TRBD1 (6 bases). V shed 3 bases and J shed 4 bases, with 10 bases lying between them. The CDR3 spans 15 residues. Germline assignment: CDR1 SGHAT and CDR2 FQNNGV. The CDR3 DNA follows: TGTGCCAGCAGCTTGGGGACACCTTATAATTCACCCCTCCACTTT. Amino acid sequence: CASSLGTPYNSPLHF. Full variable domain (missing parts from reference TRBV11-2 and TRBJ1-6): EAGVAQSPRYKIIEKRQSVAFWCNPISGHATLYWYQQILGQGPKLLIQFQNNGVVDDSQLPKDRFSAERLKGVDSTLKIQPAKLEDSAVYLCASSLGTPYNSPLHFGNGTRLTVT.

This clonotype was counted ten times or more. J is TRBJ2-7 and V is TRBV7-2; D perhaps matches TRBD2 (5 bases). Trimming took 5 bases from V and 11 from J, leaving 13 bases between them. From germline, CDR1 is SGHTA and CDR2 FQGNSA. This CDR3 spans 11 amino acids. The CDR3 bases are TGTGCCAGCAGCGACGGAGTGAGGGAGTACTTC. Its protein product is CASSDGVREYF.

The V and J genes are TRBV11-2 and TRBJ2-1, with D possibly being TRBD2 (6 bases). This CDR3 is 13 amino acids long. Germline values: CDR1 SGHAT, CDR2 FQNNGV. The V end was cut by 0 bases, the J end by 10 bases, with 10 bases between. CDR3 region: CASSLDLRGEQFF. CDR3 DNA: TGTGCCAGCAGCTTAGATTTGCGGGGCGAGCAGTTCTTC.

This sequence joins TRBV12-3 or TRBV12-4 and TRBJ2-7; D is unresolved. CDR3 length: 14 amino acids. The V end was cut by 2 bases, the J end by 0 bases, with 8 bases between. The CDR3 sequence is CASSLTITSYEQYF. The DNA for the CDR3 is TGTGCCAGCAGTTTAACTATAACCTCCTACGAGCAGTACTTC.

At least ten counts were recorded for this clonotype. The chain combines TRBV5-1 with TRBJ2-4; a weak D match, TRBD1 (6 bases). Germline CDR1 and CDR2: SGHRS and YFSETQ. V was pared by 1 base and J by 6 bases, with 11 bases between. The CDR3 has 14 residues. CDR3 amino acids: CASSLNREINIQYF. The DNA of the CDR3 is TGCGCCAGCAGCTTGAACAGGGAGATAAACATTCAGTACTTC. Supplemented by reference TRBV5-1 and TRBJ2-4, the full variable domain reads KAGVTQTPRYLIKTRGQQVTLSCSPISGHRSVSWYQQTPGQGLQFLFEYFSETQRNKGNFPGRFSGRQFSNSRSEMNVSTLELGDSALYLCASSLNREINIQYFGAGTRLSVL.

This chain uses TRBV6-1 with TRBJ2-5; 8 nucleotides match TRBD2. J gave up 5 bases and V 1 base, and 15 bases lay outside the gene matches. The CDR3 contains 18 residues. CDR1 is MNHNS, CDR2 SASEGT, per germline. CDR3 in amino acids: CASSEGLVGGASGETQYF. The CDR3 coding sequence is TGTGCCAGCAGTGAAGGATTAGTCGGGGGGGCCAGCGGGGAGACCCAGTACTTC.

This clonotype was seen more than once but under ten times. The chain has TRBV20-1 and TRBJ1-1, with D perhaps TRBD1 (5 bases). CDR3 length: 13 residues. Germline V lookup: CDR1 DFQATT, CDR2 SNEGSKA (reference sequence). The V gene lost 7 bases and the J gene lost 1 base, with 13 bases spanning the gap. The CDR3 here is CSGRGRRNTEAFF. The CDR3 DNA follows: TGCAGTGGGCGGGGACGGAGGAACACTGAAGCTTTCTTT.

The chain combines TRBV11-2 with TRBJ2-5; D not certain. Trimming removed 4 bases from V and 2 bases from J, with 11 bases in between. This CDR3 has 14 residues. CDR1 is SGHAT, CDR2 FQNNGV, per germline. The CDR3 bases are TGTGCCAGCAGCTCATGGGTCCCGCAAGAGACCCAGTACTTC. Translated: CASSSWVPQETQYF.

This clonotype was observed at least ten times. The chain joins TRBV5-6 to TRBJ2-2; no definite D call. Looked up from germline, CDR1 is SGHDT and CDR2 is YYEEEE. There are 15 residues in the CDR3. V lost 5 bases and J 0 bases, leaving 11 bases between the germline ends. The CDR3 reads CASSLVGANTGELFF. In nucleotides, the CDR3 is TGTGCCAGCAGTTTAGTAGGAGCGAACACCGGGGAGCTGTTTTTT. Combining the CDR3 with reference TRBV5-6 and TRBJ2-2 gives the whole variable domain DAGVTQSPTHLIKTRGQQVTLRCSPKSGHDTVSWYQQALGQGPQFIFQYYEEEERQRGNFPDRFSGHQFPNYSSELNVNALLLGDSALYLCASSLVGANTGELFFGEGSRLTVL.

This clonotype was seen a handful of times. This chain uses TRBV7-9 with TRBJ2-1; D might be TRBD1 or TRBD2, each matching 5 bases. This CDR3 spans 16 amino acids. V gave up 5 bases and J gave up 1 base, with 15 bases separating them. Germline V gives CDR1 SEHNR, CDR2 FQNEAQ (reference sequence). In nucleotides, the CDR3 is TGTGCCAGCAGCCCCCAAGAGGGGCCTTCCTACAATGAGCAGTTCTTC. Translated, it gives CASSPQEGPSYNEQFF.

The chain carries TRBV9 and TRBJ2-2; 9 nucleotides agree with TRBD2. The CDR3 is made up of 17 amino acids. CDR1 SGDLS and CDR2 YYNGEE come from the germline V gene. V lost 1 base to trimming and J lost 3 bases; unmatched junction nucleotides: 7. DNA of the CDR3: TGTGCCAGCAGCGTATTGGCGGGGGGGCCGGACACCGGGGAGCTGTTTTTT. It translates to CASSVLAGGPDTGELFF.

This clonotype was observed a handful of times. In DNA, the CDR3 is TGTGCCAGCAGCTTAGTTTTGGGAGAGAACTACGAGCAGTACTTC. Residues: CASSLVLGENYEQYF. The chain combines TRBV7-2 with TRBJ2-7; D possibly corresponds to TRBD2 (5 bases). The V and J ends lost 1 base and 3 bases respectively, with 13 bases between them. This CDR3 is 15 amino acids long. Germline V gives CDR1 SGHTA, CDR2 FQGNSA. Together with reference TRBV7-2 and TRBJ2-7, the CDR3 gives the full variable domain: GAGVSQSPSNKVTEKGKDVELRCDPISGHTALYWYRQSLGQGLEFLIYFQGNSAPDKSGLPSDRFSAERTGGSVSTLTIQRTQQEDSAVYLCASSLVLGENYEQYFGPGTRLTVT.

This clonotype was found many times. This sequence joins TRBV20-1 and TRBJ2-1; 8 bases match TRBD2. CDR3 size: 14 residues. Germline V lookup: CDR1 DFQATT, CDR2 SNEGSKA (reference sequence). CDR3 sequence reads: CRASDSGALNEQFF. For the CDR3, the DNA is TGCAGAGCTTCTGATAGCGGGGCTTTGAATGAGCAGTTCTTC.

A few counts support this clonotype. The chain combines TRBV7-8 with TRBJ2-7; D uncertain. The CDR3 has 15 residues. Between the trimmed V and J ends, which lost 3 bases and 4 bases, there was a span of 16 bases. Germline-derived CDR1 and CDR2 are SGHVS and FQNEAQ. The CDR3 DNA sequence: TGTGCCAGCAGCTTTAGTGCTTCGGTTGCGTACGAGCAGTACTTC. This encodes CASSFSASVAYEQYF.

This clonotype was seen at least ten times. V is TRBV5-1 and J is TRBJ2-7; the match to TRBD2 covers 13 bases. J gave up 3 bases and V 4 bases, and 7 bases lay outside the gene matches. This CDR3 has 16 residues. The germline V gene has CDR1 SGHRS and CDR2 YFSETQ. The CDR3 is CASSPTLAGGYYEQYF. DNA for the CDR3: TGCGCCAGCAGCCCCACACTAGCGGGGGGGTACTACGAGCAGTACTTC.